Shown below are 25 T cell receptor beta chains from a single sample sequenced in a study of relationships among human T cell subsets. The CD8+ T cells came from negative anti-CD4 multisort bead selection followed by positive anti-CD8 selection. Semiquantitative ARM-PCR amplified T cell receptor alpha and beta CDR3 regions from mRNA. ARM-PCR used tagged nested gene-specific primers, then communal superprimers for exponential amplification. TCRdb called the multiplex PCR reads again in MiXCR, with one record for every CDR3 protein. The table includes some 5,000 distinct CDR3 sequences, 50% to 65% detected once. The sequenced material came from CD8+ T cells sorted from blood. The origin of the receptors is a man aged 35 to 55 in good health.

V usage is TRBV29-1 and J usage is TRBJ1-1; perhaps TRBD1 as D (6 bases). Trimming cost V 7 bases and J 0 bases, with 12 bases left between them. CDR1 SQVTM and CDR2 ANQGSEA come from the germline V gene. This CDR3 contains 13 residues. CDR3: CSAGGHLNTEAFF. CDR3 DNA sequence: TGCAGCGCGGGGGGACACTTGAACACTGAAGCTTTCTTT.

This clonotype was counted only a few times. A read error may account for a junction end that differs from germline. V and J are TRBV27 and TRBJ2-7, with 7 bases that match TRBD2. Germline loops: CDR1 MNHEY, CDR2 SMNVEV (reference sequence). The CDR3 extends over 16 amino acids. CDR3 sequence (DNA): TGTGCCAGCGGTTTTGGGATTGGGGCGGGGGTCTACGAGCAGTACTTC. This sequence encodes CASGFGIGAGVYEQYF.

This chain links TRBV29-1 with TRBJ2-1; the D call may be TRBD1 or TRBD2 (7 bases each). V lost 1 base to trimming and J lost 6 bases, with 16 bases between them. In germline, CDR1 is SQVTM, CDR2 ANQGSEA. The CDR3 loop spans 15 amino acids. The CDR3 spells CSVEGGQRDSNEQFF. In nucleotides, the CDR3 is TGCAGCGTTGAAGGTGGGCAGCGGGACAGCAATGAGCAGTTCTTC.

V is TRBV7-9 and J is TRBJ2-7; perhaps D is TRBD1 or TRBD2 (6 bases each). In germline, CDR1 is SEHNR, CDR2 FQNEAQ (reference sequence). This CDR3 is built from 13 residues. Trimming shortened V by 6 bases and J by 6 bases, and 15 bases separated the two germline ends. CDR3 DNA: TGTGCCAGCAGACCGGGGGCCGGAGGCGAGCAGTACTTC. Encoded protein: CASRPGAGGEQYF.

This chain links TRBV11-2 with TRBJ2-3, with D uncertain. The CDR3 spans 14 residues. From germline, CDR1 is SGHAT and CDR2 FQNNGV. Trimming left V 7 bases short and J 0 bases short, with 11 bases between. The CDR3 nucleotides read TGTGCCAGCACCGAAAGAAGGAGCACAGATACGCAGTATTTT. Translated: CASTERRSTDTQYF.

This clonotype was seen a few times. The chain combines TRBV28 with TRBJ2-4, with no clear D. The CDR3 spans 14 residues. V gave up 3 bases and J gave up 3 bases, with 9 bases separating them. Germline CDR1 reads MDHEN; CDR2 reads SYDVKM. The DNA of the CDR3 is TGTGCCAGCAGTTTTCGCGGCGGCAAAAACATTCAGTACTTC. Protein: CASSFRGGKNIQYF.

The rearrangement links TRBV27 to TRBJ2-3, with TRBD1 matching 7 bases. The CDR3 covers 15 residues. Germline V gene lookup returns CDR1 MNHEY and CDR2 SMNVEV (reference sequence). V was pared by 5 bases and J by 2 bases, with 7 bases of the junction left unmatched. Here the CDR3 reads CASSPGTVFTDTQYF. The DNA of the CDR3 is TGTGCCAGCAGTCCCGGGACAGTTTTCACAGATACGCAGTATTTT.

This chain connects TRBV12-3 or TRBV12-4 to TRBJ2-3; D ambiguous. V lost 6 bases, J lost 6 bases, and 10 bases lay in between. CDR3 length: 12 amino acids. The CDR3 loop reads CASSVTTDTQYF. The CDR3 coding sequence is TGTGCCAGCAGCGTAACGACGGATACGCAGTATTTT.

Concerning this clonotype: At one boundary the junction diverges from the germline segment, which might be a read error. The chain is built from TRBV14 and TRBJ2-5; the match to TRBD2 covers 11 bases. CDR1 is SGHDN and CDR2 is FVKESK in the germline V gene. The length of the CDR3 is 15 residues. The CDR3 is CAGSHTSGSGETQYF. The CDR3 DNA reads as TGTGCCGGCAGCCATACTAGCGGGAGTGGAGAGACCCAGTACTTC. The full variable domain, in which reference TRBV14 and TRBJ2-5 provide the parts outside the CDR3, is EAGVTQFPSHSVIEKGQTVTLRCDPISGHDNLYWYRRVMGKEIKFLLHFVKESKQDESGMPNNRFLAERTGGTYSTLKVQPAELEDSGVYFCAGSHTSGSGETQYFGPGTRLLVL.

CDR3 sequence (DNA): TGCAGCGTTGACGGCAGGGAGTTCCAAGAGACCCAGTACTTC. Its protein product is CSVDGREFQETQYF. The chain joins TRBV29-1 to TRBJ2-5; D tentatively reads TRBD1 or TRBD2 (5 bases each). The CDR3 consists of 14 residues. V was shortened by 3 bases and J by 1 base, with 12 bases between the two germline ends. Germline V gene data show CDR1 as SQVTM and CDR2 as ANQGSEA.

The CDR3 loop reads CAPTRAGVTGELFF. CDR3 nucleotides: TGTGCCCCCACCCGGGCGGGAGTAACCGGGGAGCTGTTTTTT. The chain couples TRBV6-9 to TRBJ2-2, with 7 bases fitting TRBD2. The CDR3 loop spans 14 amino acids. The ends lost 11 bases at V and 5 bases at J; junction bases unmatched: 11. Per the germline V gene, CDR1 is MNHGY and CDR2 is SVAAGI.

The chain uses TRBV6-2 or TRBV6-3 and TRBJ1-1, with unresolved D. Germline V lookup: CDR1 MNHEY, CDR2 SVGEGT. CDR3 length: 14 residues. Trimming took 2 bases from V and 1 from J, leaving 8 bases between them. The CDR3 protein is CASSYRITNTEAFF. DNA of the CDR3: TGTGCCAGCAGTTACCGAATTACGAACACTGAAGCTTTCTTT.

This clonotype occurred a few times. The chain is built from TRBV27 and TRBJ2-5; no clear D gene. Germline CDR1 is MNHEY and CDR2 is SMNVEV (reference sequence). Trimming pared 8 bases from V and 6 bases from J, leaving 10 bases between. The CDR3 has 11 amino acids. The CDR3 region has the DNA TGTGCCAGCGGATTTAAAAAGACCCAGTACTTC. This translates into CASGFKKTQYF.

The genes are TRBV11-2 and TRBJ2-3, with TRBD2 identical over 10 bases. With 5 bases clipped from V and 4 bases from J, the junction kept 6 bases outside the gene matches. CDR3 length: 15 residues. Germline lookup yields CDR1 SGHAT and CDR2 FQNNGV. CDR3 residues: CASSPSGSKADTQYF. In DNA form, the CDR3 reads TGTGCCAGCAGCCCTAGCGGGAGTAAGGCAGATACGCAGTATTTT. The full variable domain, its missing parts supplied by reference TRBV11-2 and TRBJ2-3, is EAGVAQSPRYKIIEKRQSVAFWCNPISGHATLYWYQQILGQGPKLLIQFQNNGVVDDSQLPKDRFSAERLKGVDSTLKIQPAKLEDSAVYLCASSPSGSKADTQYFGPGTRLTVL.

The chain recombines TRBV29-1 with TRBJ2-3; D gene unclear. The CDR3 sequence is 11 residues long. CDR1 and CDR2 from the germline V gene are SQVTM and ANQGSEA. This chain's CDR3 is CSCWVADTQYF. The CDR3 coding sequence is TGCAGTTGTTGGGTGGCAGATACGCAGTATTTT.

The chain recombines TRBV11-2 with TRBJ1-1; 11 positions agree with TRBD1. Per germline, CDR1 SGHAT and CDR2 FQNNGV. CDR3 length: 14 amino acids. J lost 7 bases, V lost 5 bases, and 6 bases had no gene match. CDR3 protein: CASSTGTGGGEAFF. CDR3 sequence (DNA): TGTGCCAGCAGCACCGGGACAGGGGGAGGTGAAGCTTTCTTT.

This clonotype occurred a few times. A much more abundant neighbour one base away suggests this may be a read error. The J gene is TRBJ2-1, the V gene TRBV20-1; D call uncertain. The CDR3 length is 13 residues. The V end was cut by 2 bases, the J end by 8 bases, with 13 bases between. Germline loops: CDR1 DFQATT, CDR2 SNEGSKA (reference sequence). This CDR3 is CSARPPTFDEQFF. The CDR3 nucleotides are TGCAGTGCTAGACCACCCACCTTCGATGAGCAGTTCTTC.

The rearrangement joins TRBV28 to TRBJ1-3, with D maybe TRBD1 (6 bases). The CDR3 totals 14 residues. V lost 9 bases to trimming and J lost 0 bases, with 12 bases between them. Looked up from germline, CDR1 is MDHEN and CDR2 is SYDVKM. The CDR3 coding sequence is TGTGCCAGTTACCTCAGGGGCTCTGGAAACACCATATATTTT. As protein: CASYLRGSGNTIYF.

The chain combines TRBV20-1 with TRBJ1-1, with D maybe TRBD1 (6 bases). Trimming cost V 5 bases and J 0 bases, with 10 bases left between them. The CDR3 is 13 amino acids. Germline assignment: CDR1 DFQATT and CDR2 SNEGSKA (reference sequence). Here the CDR3 DNA reads TGCAGTGCTCCACACAGGGTGAACACTGAAGCTTTCTTT. Translating it yields CSAPHRVNTEAFF.

There are a few counts of this clonotype. The CDR3 protein is CASSLLTGTEAFF. The CDR3 DNA is TGTGCCAGCAGTCTCCTAACCGGGACTGAAGCTTTCTTT. The gene calls are TRBV27 and TRBJ1-1; D call uncertain. This CDR3 comprises 13 residues. Germline CDR1 MNHEY, CDR2 SMNVEV (reference sequence). V was shortened by 5 bases and J by 5 bases, with 12 bases between the two germline ends.

The chain links TRBV25-1 to TRBJ2-3; 10 positions match TRBD1. The V segment lost 3 bases and the J segment 5 bases; nucleotides outside the gene matches: 14. This CDR3 has 18 residues. Germline CDR1 and CDR2: MGHDK and SYGVNS. DNA of the CDR3: TGTGCCAGCAGTGATAGGAAGGTTACCGACAGGGGGCTAGATACGCAGTATTTT. Protein: CASSDRKVTDRGLDTQYF. The full variable domain, completed using reference TRBV25-1 and TRBJ2-3, is EADIYQTPRYLVIGTGKKITLECSQTMGHDKMYWYQQDPGMELHLIHYSYGVNSTEKGDLSSESTVSRIRTEHFPLTLESARPSHTSQYLCASSDRKVTDRGLDTQYFGPGTRLTVL.

The chain couples TRBV19 to TRBJ1-4; D remains ambiguous. The germline V gene encodes CDR1 LNHDA and CDR2 SQIVND (reference sequence). The CDR3 spans 13 residues. With 7 bases removed from V and 0 bases from J, the gap between germline ends came to 6 bases. Here the CDR3 DNA reads TGTGCCAGTACTAGCACAACTAATGAAAAACTGTTTTTT. Translated: CASTSTTNEKLFF.

This chain uses TRBV11-1 with TRBJ2-7, with TRBD1 identical over 9 bases. The CDR3 spans 14 residues. The ends lost 3 bases at V and 4 bases at J; junction bases unmatched: 4. The germline V gene has CDR1 SGHAT and CDR2 FQDESV (reference sequence). As DNA, the CDR3 is TGTGCCAGCAGCTTTGACAGGGGGGTATACGAGCAGTACTTC. Its translation is CASSFDRGVYEQYF.

The gene calls are TRBV20-1 and TRBJ2-3; 7 bases fit TRBD2. V trimming: 0 bases; J trimming: 6 bases; junction bases outside the gene matches: 12. The length of the CDR3 is 16 residues. The germline V gene has CDR1 DFQATT and CDR2 SNEGSKA (reference sequence). This CDR3 is CSAREISGRESDTQYF. For the CDR3, the DNA is TGCAGTGCTAGAGAGATCTCGGGGCGGGAGAGCGATACGCAGTATTTT.

The rearrangement uses TRBV25-1 and TRBJ2-7; TRBD1 is a possible D gene (6 bases). The CDR3 consists of 13 residues. V gave up 8 bases and J gave up 6 bases, with 17 bases separating them. Germline lookup yields CDR1 MGHDK and CDR2 SYGVNS. DNA for the CDR3: TGTGCCAGCGAATATACAGGGTTAGGCGAGCAGTACTTC. This translates into CASEYTGLGEQYF.